Listed here is a single TCR beta chain. What it recognizes is unknown. The primer mix had 60 Vbeta and 13 Jbeta primers. Generated by immunoSEQ multiplex PCR, the TCRdb table keeps only in-frame clones and is missing some. The table shows about 190,000 clones, with 65% to 75% occurring only once. This sample stems from a study of cytomegalovirus exposure and HLA in healthy donors. General study points: Reportedly, diagnosis of cytomegalovirus status by the classifier showed high specificity and sensitivity. Among TCR beta chains of equal frequency, HLA-associated ones were more clonally expanded in a later analysis. Despite most TCR sequences being rare, some public TCRs occurred in many donors.

The J segment lost 7 bases and the V segment lost 4 bases, leaving 9 bases of the junction unmatched. The CDR3 has 15 amino acids. V gene TRBV5-3 combines with J gene TRBJ2-2; TRBD2 matches at 8 bases. TRBV5-3 falls under the ORF class, with uncertain function. The sequence came from a man younger than 45 in good health and CMV-seropositive. The source material was PBMCs. CDR3 DNA: TGTGCCAGAAGCGGCGGGACTAGGTGCGACGGGGAGCTGTTTTTT. This codes for CARSGGTRCDGELFF.